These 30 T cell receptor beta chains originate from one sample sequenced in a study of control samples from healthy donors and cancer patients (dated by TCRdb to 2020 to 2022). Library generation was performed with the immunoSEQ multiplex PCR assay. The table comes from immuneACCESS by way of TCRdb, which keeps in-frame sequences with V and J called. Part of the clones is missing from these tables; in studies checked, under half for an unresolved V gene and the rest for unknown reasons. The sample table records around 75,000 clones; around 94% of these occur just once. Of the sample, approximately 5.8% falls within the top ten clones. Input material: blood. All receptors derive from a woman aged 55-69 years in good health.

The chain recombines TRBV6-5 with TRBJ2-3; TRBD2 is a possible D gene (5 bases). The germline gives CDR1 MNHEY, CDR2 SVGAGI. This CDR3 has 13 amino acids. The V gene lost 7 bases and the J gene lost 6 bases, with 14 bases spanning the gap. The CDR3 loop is CASTPSGGDTQYF. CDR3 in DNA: TGTGCCAGCACTCCATCAGGCGGGGATACGCAGTATTTT.

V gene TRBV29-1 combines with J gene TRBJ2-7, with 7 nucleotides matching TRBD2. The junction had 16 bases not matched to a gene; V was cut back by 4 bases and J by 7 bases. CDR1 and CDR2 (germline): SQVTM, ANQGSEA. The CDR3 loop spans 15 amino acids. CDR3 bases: TGCAGCGTTGGATCTTGGGGAGGGAGCGGCAGGGAGCAGTACTTC. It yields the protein CSVGSWGGSGREQYF.

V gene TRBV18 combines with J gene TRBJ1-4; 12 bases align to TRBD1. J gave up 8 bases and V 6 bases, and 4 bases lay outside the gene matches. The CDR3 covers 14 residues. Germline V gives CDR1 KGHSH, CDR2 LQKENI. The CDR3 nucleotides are TGTGCCAGCTCCCCCGGGACAGGGGGCGAAAAACTGTTTTTT. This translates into CASSPGTGGEKLFF.

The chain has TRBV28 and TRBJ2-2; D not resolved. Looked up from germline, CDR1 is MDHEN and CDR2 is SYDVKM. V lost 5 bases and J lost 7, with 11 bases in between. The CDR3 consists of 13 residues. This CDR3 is CASSPDIDGELFF. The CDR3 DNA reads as TGTGCCAGCAGTCCAGACATAGACGGGGAGCTGTTTTTT.

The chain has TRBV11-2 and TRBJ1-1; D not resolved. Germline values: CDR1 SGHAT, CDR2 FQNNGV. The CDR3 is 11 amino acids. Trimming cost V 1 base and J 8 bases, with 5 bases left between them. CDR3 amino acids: CASSLGGEAFF. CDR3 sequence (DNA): TGTGCCAGCAGCTTAGGCGGAGAAGCTTTCTTT.

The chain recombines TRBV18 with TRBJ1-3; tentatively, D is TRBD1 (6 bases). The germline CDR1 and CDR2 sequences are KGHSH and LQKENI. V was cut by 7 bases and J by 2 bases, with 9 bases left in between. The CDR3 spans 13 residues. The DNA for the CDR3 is TGTGCCAGCTACAGGGCCCCTGGAAACACCATATATTTT. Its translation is CASYRAPGNTIYF.

CDR3 region: CASSLVLQSGVAKNIQYF. The CDR3 bases are TGCGCCAGCAGCCTAGTTCTACAATCGGGAGTAGCCAAAAACATTCAGTACTTC. The chain combines TRBV5-1 with TRBJ2-4; perhaps TRBD2 as D (6 bases). V lost 4 bases, J lost 0 bases, and 20 bases lay in between. Germline CDR1 SGHRS, CDR2 YFSETQ. The CDR3 runs to 18 residues.

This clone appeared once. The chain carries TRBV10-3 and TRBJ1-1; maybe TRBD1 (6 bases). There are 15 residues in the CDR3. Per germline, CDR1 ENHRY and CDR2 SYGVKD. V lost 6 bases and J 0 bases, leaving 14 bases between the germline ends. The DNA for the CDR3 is TGTGCCATCAGGGTACAGGGAACAATGAACACTGAAGCTTTCTTT. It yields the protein CAIRVQGTMNTEAFF.

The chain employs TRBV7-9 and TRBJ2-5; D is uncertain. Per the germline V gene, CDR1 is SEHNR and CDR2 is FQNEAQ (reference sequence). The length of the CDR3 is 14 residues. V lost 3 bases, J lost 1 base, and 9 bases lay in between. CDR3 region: CASSFAVVQETQYF. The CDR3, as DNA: TGTGCCAGCAGCTTTGCGGTTGTCCAAGAGACCCAGTACTTC.

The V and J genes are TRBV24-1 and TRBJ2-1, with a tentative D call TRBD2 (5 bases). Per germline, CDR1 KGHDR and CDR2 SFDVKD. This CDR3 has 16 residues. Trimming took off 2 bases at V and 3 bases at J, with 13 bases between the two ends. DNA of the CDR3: TGTGCCACCAGTGATTACACGGGAAACTTCTACAATGAGCAGTTCTTC. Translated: CATSDYTGNFYNEQFF.

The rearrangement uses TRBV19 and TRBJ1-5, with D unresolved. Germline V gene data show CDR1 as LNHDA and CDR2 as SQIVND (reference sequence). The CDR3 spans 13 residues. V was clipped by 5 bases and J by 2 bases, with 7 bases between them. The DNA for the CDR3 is TGTGCCAGTAGTGACGATGGCAATCAGCCCCAGCATTTT. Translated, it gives CASSDDGNQPQHF.

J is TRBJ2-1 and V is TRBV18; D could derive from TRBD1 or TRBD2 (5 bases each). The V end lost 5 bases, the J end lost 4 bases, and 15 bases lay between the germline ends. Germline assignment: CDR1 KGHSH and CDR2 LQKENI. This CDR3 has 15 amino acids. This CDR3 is CASSRRDGVYNEQFF. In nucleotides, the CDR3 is TGTGCCAGCTCAAGACGGGACGGGGTGTACAATGAGCAGTTCTTC.

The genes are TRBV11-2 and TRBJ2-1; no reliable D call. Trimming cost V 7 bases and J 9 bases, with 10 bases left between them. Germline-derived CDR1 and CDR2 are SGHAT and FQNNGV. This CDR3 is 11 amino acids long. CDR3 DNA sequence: TGTGCCAGCACCGGAGTTGGTGAGCAGTTCTTC. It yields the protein CASTGVGEQFF.

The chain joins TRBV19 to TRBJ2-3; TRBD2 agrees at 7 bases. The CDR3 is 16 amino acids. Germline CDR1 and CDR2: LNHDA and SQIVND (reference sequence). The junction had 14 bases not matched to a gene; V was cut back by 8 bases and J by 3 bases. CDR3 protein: CASSKARGGSTDTQYF. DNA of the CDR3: TGTGCCAGTTCAAAGGCCCGGGGAGGGAGTACAGATACGCAGTATTTT.

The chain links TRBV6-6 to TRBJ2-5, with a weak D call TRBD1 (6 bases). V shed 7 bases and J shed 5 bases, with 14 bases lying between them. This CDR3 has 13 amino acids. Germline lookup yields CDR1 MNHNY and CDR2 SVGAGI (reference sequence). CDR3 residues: CASNTRRGETQYF. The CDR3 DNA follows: TGTGCCAGCAACACACGTAGGGGGGAGACCCAGTACTTC.

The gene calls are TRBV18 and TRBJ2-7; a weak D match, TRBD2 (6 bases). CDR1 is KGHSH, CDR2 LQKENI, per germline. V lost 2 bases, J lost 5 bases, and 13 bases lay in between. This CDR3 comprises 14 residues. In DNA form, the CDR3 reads TGTGCCAGCTCACCAGACCGGGGGTCCCACGAGCAGTACTTC. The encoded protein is CASSPDRGSHEQYF. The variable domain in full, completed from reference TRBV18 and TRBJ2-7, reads NAGVMQNPRHLVRRRGQEARLRCSPMKGHSHVYWYRQLPEEGLKFMVYLQKENIIDESGMPKERFSAEFPKEGPSILRIQQVVRGDSAAYFCASSPDRGSHEQYFGPGTRLTVT.

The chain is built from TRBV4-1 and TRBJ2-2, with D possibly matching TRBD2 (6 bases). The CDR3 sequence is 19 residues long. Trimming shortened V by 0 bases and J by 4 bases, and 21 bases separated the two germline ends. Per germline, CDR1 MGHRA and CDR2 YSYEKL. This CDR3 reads CASSQDKGQTVAATGELFF. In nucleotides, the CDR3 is TGCGCCAGCAGCCAAGATAAGGGGCAAACAGTAGCGGCCACCGGGGAGCTGTTTTTT.

The DNA of the CDR3 is TGTGCCAGCAGTGAAAGAAAGAGGGTAGCTTTCTTT. Its translation: CASSERKRVAFF. The gene calls are TRBV6-1 and TRBJ1-1; D gene ambiguous. This CDR3 is built from 12 residues. V was pared by 2 bases and J by 10 bases, with 11 bases between. Per germline, CDR1 MNHNS and CDR2 SASEGT.

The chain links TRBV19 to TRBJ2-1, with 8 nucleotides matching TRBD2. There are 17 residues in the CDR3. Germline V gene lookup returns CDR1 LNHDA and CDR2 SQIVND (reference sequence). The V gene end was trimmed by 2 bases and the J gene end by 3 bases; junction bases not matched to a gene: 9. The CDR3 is CASSISPGLAGYNEQFF. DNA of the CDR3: TGTGCCAGTAGTATATCCCCTGGTCTAGCGGGCTACAATGAGCAGTTCTTC.

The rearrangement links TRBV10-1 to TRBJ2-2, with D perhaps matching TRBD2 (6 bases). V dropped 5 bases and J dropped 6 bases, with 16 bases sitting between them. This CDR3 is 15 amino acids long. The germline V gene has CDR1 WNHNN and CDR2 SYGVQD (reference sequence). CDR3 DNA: TGCGCCAGCAGTCGGGGAGGTCAGGTCGCCGGGGAGCTGTTTTTT. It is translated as CASSRGGQVAGELFF.

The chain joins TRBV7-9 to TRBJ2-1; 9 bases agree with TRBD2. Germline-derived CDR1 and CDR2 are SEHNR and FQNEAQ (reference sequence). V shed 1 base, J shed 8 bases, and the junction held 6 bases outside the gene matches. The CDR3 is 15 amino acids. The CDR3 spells CASSLDGGRAHEQFF. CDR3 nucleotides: TGTGCCAGCAGCTTAGATGGCGGGAGGGCCCATGAGCAGTTCTTC.

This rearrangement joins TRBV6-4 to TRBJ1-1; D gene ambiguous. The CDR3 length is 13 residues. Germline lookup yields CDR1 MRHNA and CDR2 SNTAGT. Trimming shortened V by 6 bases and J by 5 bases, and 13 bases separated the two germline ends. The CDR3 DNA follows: TGTGCCAGCAGCCGATTTGTTGGGACTGAAGCTTTCTTT. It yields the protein CASSRFVGTEAFF.

The CDR3 loop is CASSLGQGANEQYF. The CDR3 nucleotides read TGTGCCAGCAGCTTGGGACAGGGGGCCAACGAGCAGTACTTC. This chain links TRBV13 with TRBJ2-7; 12 bases fit TRBD1. Germline trimming cut 3 bases from V and 5 bases from J; bases unmatched to any gene: 2. The CDR3 is made up of 14 amino acids. In germline, CDR1 is PRHDT, CDR2 FYEKMQ (reference sequence).

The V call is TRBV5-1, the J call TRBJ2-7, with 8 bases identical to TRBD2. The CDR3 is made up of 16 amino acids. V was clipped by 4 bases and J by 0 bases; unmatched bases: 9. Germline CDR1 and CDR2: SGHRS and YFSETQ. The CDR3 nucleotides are TGCGCCAGCAGCGCCGAACGGGGGGGAAGCTCCTACGAGCAGTACTTC. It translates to CASSAERGGSSYEQYF.

The CDR3 DNA sequence: TGTGCCAGCGGGCGACAGGGGGGGAACTATGGCTACACCTTC. Protein: CASGRQGGNYGYTF. The rearrangement links TRBV28 to TRBJ1-2; 9 positions agree with TRBD1. The V gene end was trimmed by 8 bases and the J gene end by 2 bases; junction bases not matched to a gene: 6. Germline loops: CDR1 MDHEN, CDR2 SYDVKM. This CDR3 has 14 residues.

The CDR3 DNA reads as TGTGCCAGCAGGCCGGTGGGGAACGACTATGGCTACACCTTC. It codes for CASRPVGNDYGYTF. The V call is TRBV27, the J call TRBJ1-2, with D unresolved. This CDR3 has 14 amino acids. Germline V lookup: CDR1 MNHEY, CDR2 SMNVEV (reference sequence). With 6 bases removed from V and 3 bases from J, the gap between germline ends came to 14 bases.

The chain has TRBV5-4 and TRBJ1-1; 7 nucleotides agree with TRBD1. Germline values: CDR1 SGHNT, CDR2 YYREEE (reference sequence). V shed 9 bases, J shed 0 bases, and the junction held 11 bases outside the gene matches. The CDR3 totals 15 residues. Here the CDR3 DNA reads TGTGCCACCAGGGCAGGGGGTCCCATGAACACTGAAGCTTTCTTT. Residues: CATRAGGPMNTEAFF.

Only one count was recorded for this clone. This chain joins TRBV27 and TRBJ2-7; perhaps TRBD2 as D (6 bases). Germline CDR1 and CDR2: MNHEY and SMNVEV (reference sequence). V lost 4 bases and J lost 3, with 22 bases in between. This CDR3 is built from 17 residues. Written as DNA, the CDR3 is TGTGCCAGCAGTTCCTCAGCGGGTACGGCGGAACGCTACGAGCAGTACTTC. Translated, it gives CASSSSAGTAERYEQYF.

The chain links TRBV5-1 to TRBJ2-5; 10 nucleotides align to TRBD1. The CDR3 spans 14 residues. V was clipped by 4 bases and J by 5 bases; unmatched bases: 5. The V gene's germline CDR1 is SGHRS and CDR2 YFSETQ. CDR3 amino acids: CASSRQGARETQYF. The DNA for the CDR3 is TGCGCCAGCAGCCGACAGGGGGCAAGGGAGACCCAGTACTTC.

Written as DNA, the CDR3 is TGTGCCAGTAGTGGAACAGGGGTCTGGATCACTGAAGCTTTCTTT. Translation: CASSGTGVWITEAFF. This chain uses TRBV19 with TRBJ1-1; 7 nucleotides align to TRBD1. CDR3 length: 15 residues. Germline values: CDR1 LNHDA, CDR2 SQIVND (reference sequence). V shed 5 bases and J 4 bases; nucleotides not matched to a gene: 10.